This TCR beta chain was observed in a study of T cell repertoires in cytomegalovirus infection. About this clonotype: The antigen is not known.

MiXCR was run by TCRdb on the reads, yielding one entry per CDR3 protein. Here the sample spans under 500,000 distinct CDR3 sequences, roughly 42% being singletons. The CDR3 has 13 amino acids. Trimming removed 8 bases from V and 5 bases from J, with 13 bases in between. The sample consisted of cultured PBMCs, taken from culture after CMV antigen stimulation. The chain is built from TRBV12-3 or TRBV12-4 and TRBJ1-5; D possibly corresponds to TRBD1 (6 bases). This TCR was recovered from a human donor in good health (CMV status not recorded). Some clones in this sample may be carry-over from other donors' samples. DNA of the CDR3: TGTGCCAGCTGCCCCGACAGGTATCAGCCCCAGCATTTT. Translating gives CASCPDRYQPQHF.